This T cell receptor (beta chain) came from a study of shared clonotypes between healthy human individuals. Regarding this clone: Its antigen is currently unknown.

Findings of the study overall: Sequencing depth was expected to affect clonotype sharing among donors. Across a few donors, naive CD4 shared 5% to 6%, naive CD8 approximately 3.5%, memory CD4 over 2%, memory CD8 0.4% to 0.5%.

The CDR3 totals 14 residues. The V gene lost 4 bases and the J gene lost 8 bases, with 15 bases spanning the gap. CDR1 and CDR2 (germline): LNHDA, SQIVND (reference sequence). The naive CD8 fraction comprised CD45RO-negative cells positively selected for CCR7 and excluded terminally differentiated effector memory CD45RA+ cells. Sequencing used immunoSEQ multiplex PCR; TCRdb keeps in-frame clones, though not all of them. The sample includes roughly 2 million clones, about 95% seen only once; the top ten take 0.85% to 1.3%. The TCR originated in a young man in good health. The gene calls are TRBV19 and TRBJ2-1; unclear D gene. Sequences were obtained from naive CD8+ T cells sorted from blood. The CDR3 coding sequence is TGTGCCAGTAGTAGTATTGGCAGCTTCGATGAGCAGTTCTTC. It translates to CASSSIGSFDEQFF.